These 30 T cell receptor beta chains were sequenced from one sample in a study of CD8+ T cells in alopecia areata. As to treatment: oral pan-JAK inhibitor, 5-10 mg twice daily. Following extraction, RNA underwent reverse transcription to cDNA, which served as the sequencing template. The method was immunoSEQ multiplex PCR; TCRdb's version includes in-frame clones alone and lacks a portion of them. The sample carries roughly 73,000 clones, 29% recorded once. This specimen was CD8+ T cells sorted from blood, taken at week 4, from a patient treated with tofacitinib. Receptors originate from a human donor with alopecia areata.

The rearrangement uses TRBV6-5 and TRBJ1-1; D perhaps matches TRBD1 (5 bases). CDR3 size: 15 residues. Per the germline V gene, CDR1 is MNHEY and CDR2 is SVGAGI. Trimming stripped 2 bases from V and 0 bases from J, with 10 bases between. The CDR3 here is CASSYGKGLNTEAFF. In DNA, the CDR3 is TGTGCCAGCAGTTACGGGAAGGGGTTGAACACTGAAGCTTTCTTT.

The V gene is TRBV29-1, the J gene TRBJ1-4; D is ambiguous. Trimming took 2 bases from V and 8 from J, leaving 9 bases between them. CDR1 is SQVTM, CDR2 ANQGSEA, per germline. The CDR3 loop spans 12 amino acids. For the CDR3, the DNA is TGCAGCGTTGAATATGGTGGAGAAAAACTGTTTTTT. Its translation is CSVEYGGEKLFF. Filled out from reference TRBV29-1 and TRBJ1-4, the complete variable domain reads SAVISQKPSRDICQRGTSLTIQCQVDSQVTMMFWYRQQPGQSLTLIATANQGSEATYESGFVIDKFPISRPNLTFSTLTVSNMSPEDSSIYLCSVEYGGEKLFFGSGTQLSVL.

This rearrangement joins TRBV15 to TRBJ2-5, with 10 bases fitting TRBD2. CDR1 and CDR2 (germline): LNHNV, YYDKDF (reference sequence). The J segment lost 11 bases and the V segment lost 0 bases, leaving 9 bases of the junction unmatched. CDR3 length: 15 residues. CDR3 loop: CATSREAGGPVEQYF. The CDR3 DNA reads as TGTGCCACCAGCAGAGAAGCGGGAGGGCCGGTAGAGCAGTACTTC.

The chain links TRBV20-1 to TRBJ2-5; D is undetermined. CDR1 is DFQATT, CDR2 SNEGSKA, per germline (reference sequence). V was cut by 5 bases and J by 7 bases, with 8 bases left in between. This CDR3 region has 10 residues. The CDR3 nucleotides read TGCAGTGCTCAACCGGGGACCCAGTACTTC. Translating it yields CSAQPGTQYF.

The chain uses TRBV29-1 and TRBJ2-2; D remains unclear. Per germline, CDR1 SQVTM and CDR2 ANQGSEA. The CDR3 length is 9 residues. V lost 6 bases and J lost 10, with 6 bases in between. CDR3 coding DNA: TGCAGCGTCGAAAAGGAGCTGTTTTTT. Residues: CSVEKELFF.

This clone was seen a few times. The J gene is TRBJ2-7, the V gene TRBV25-1; D unresolved. V was pared by 8 bases and J by 2 bases, with 13 bases between. The CDR3 is made up of 13 amino acids. Germline V gene sequence: CDR1 MGHDK, CDR2 SYGVNS. The DNA for the CDR3 is TGTGCCAGCTCCGATGAGCTGGCCTACGAGCAGTACTTC. This encodes CASSDELAYEQYF.

The J gene is TRBJ2-1, the V gene TRBV25-1; TRBD2 agrees at 9 bases. CDR1 and CDR2 (germline): MGHDK, SYGVNS. V gave up 8 bases and J gave up 5 bases; unmatched junction bases: 10. The CDR3 sequence is 15 residues long. Here the CDR3 reads CASGPTTSGNNEQFF. DNA for the CDR3: TGTGCCAGCGGTCCCACGACTAGCGGCAACAATGAGCAGTTCTTC.

This clone appeared a few times. J is TRBJ1-5 and V is TRBV28, with D unclear. The CDR3 has 13 amino acids. Per the germline V gene, CDR1 is MDHEN and CDR2 is SYDVKM. The germline V and J ends were trimmed by 2 bases and 0 bases, with 2 bases remaining between them. This CDR3 is CASSLASNQPQHF. CDR3 nucleotide sequence: TGTGCCAGCAGTTTAGCTAGCAATCAGCCCCAGCATTTT.

The chain couples TRBV30 to TRBJ2-1; perhaps TRBD2 as D (5 bases). Trimming took 3 bases from V and 3 from J, leaving 9 bases between them. The germline CDR1 and CDR2 sequences are GTSNPN and SVGIG (reference sequence). The CDR3 loop spans 13 amino acids. CDR3 region: CAWSPGIYNEQFF. CDR3 coding DNA: TGTGCCTGGAGCCCGGGAATCTACAATGAGCAGTTCTTC.

The chain couples TRBV29-1 to TRBJ2-1; TRBD2 is a possible D gene (5 bases). Germline loops: CDR1 SQVTM, CDR2 ANQGSEA. The CDR3 contains 11 residues. V shed 2 bases and J shed 13 bases, with 12 bases lying between them. The DNA of the CDR3 is TGCAGCGTTGAACTTTCGGGATCTCAGTTCTTC. Protein sequence: CSVELSGSQFF.

The chain has TRBV19 and TRBJ2-3; tentatively, D is TRBD1 (5 bases). CDR3 length: 10 residues. V shed 8 bases and J shed 6 bases, with 6 bases lying between them. Germline lookup yields CDR1 LNHDA and CDR2 SQIVND (reference sequence). The CDR3 spells CASAGDTQYF. The DNA for the CDR3 is TGTGCCAGTGCAGGGGATACGCAGTATTTT. The full variable domain, its missing parts supplied by reference TRBV19 and TRBJ2-3, is DGGITQSPKYLFRKEGQNVTLSCEQNLNHDAMYWYRQDPGQGLRLIYYSQIVNDFQKGDIAEGYSVSREKKESFPLTVTSAQKNPTAFYLCASAGDTQYFGPGTRLTVL.

The gene calls are TRBV5-6 and TRBJ1-1; the D gene is possibly TRBD1 (6 bases). CDR3 length equals 16 residues. Germline V gene sequence: CDR1 SGHDT, CDR2 YYEEEE. V was pared by 4 bases and J by 0 bases, with 16 bases between. DNA of the CDR3: TGTGCCAGCAGCCGCTATTCGGGACACTTGAACACTGAAGCTTTCTTT. Protein product: CASSRYSGHLNTEAFF. Drawing the rest from reference TRBV5-6 and TRBJ1-1, the complete variable domain is DAGVTQSPTHLIKTRGQQVTLRCSPKSGHDTVSWYQQALGQGPQFIFQYYEEEERQRGNFPDRFSGHQFPNYSSELNVNALLLGDSALYLCASSRYSGHLNTEAFFGQGTRLTVV.

This clone has just a few counts. The chain recombines TRBV9 with TRBJ2-5, with 7 bases fitting TRBD2. Germline V gene data show CDR1 as SGDLS and CDR2 as YYNGEE. The CDR3 extends over 15 amino acids. V was clipped by 4 bases and J by 1 base; unmatched bases: 7. The CDR3 coding sequence is TGTGCCAGCAGCTTCGCGGGAGTTCCCCAAGAGACCCAGTACTTC. Translated: CASSFAGVPQETQYF.

This clone has more than one count but fewer than ten. The chain links TRBV2 to TRBJ1-1; D call uncertain. V shed 6 bases and J shed 7 bases, with 6 bases lying between them. The CDR3 sequence is 10 residues long. CDR1 is SNHLY and CDR2 is FYNNEI in the germline V gene. CDR3 region: CASRMNEAFF. CDR3 in DNA: TGTGCCAGCAGAATGAATGAAGCTTTCTTT.

This chain connects TRBV9 to TRBJ2-7; TRBD2 matches 10 bases. Per germline, CDR1 SGDLS and CDR2 YYNGEE. V trimming: 5 bases; J trimming: 4 bases; junction bases outside the gene matches: 15. The CDR3 sequence is 17 residues long. The DNA for the CDR3 is TGTGCCAGCAGTGGAGGGCGAGCGGGAGGGCCTAGTTACGAGCAGTACTTC. It encodes CASSGGRAGGPSYEQYF.

V and J are TRBV30 and TRBJ2-2; D unclear. The CDR3 has 12 amino acids. The V end lost 6 bases, the J end lost 7 bases, and 12 bases lay between the germline ends. The germline V gene encodes CDR1 GTSNPN and CDR2 SVGIG (reference sequence). The CDR3 sequence: CACPPAVGELFF. CDR3 bases: TGTGCCTGTCCTCCCGCAGTCGGGGAGCTGTTTTTT. The whole variable domain, remainder taken from reference TRBV30 and TRBJ2-2, is SQTIHQWPATLVQPVGSPLSLECTVEGTSNPNLYWYRQAAGRGLQLLFYSVGIGQISSEVPQNLSASRPQDRQFILSSKKLLLSDSGFYLCACPPAVGELFFGEGSRLTVL.

The chain has TRBV27 and TRBJ2-3; D perhaps matches TRBD1 (5 bases). V gave up 3 bases and J gave up 5 bases, with 12 bases separating them. Germline assignment: CDR1 MNHEY and CDR2 SMNVEV (reference sequence). The CDR3 runs 14 residues. The CDR3 here is CASSFYGAGDTQYF. In DNA, the CDR3 is TGTGCCAGCAGTTTCTATGGGGCTGGAGATACGCAGTATTTT.

The chain uses TRBV30 and TRBJ2-1, with 12 bases fitting TRBD2. The trim removed 3 bases at V and 0 bases at J, leaving 9 bases unmatched. The germline CDR1 and CDR2 sequences are GTSNPN and SVGIG (reference sequence). The CDR3 spans 18 residues. In DNA form, the CDR3 reads TGTGCCTGGAGCGCACTAGCGGGAGGTCCTATCTCCTACAATGAGCAGTTCTTC. Amino acids: CAWSALAGGPISYNEQFF.

This clone was observed a few times. The rearrangement uses TRBV7-9 and TRBJ1-2; D is unclear. The germline V gene has CDR1 SEHNR and CDR2 FQNEAQ (reference sequence). Between the trimmed V and J ends, which lost 5 bases and 4 bases, there was a span of 11 bases. The CDR3 spans 13 residues. The DNA of the CDR3 is TGTGCCAGCAGCCTAGACGTGGCCTATGGCTACACCTTC. Its translation is CASSLDVAYGYTF. The full variable domain, in which reference TRBV7-9 and TRBJ1-2 provide the parts outside the CDR3, is DTGVSQNPRHKITKRGQNVTFRCDPISEHNRLYWYRQTLGQGPEFLTYFQNEAQLEKSRLLSDRFSAERPKGSFSTLEIQRTEQGDSAMYLCASSLDVAYGYTFGSGTRLTVV.

The V gene is TRBV5-6, the J gene TRBJ2-1, with TRBD2 as a possible D gene (5 bases). Germline V gene sequence: CDR1 SGHDT, CDR2 YYEEEE. This CDR3 comprises 12 residues. With 2 bases removed from V and 8 bases from J, the gap between germline ends came to 8 bases. DNA of the CDR3: TGTGCCAGCAGCTTCGGGGATTATGAGCAGTTCTTC. Translating it yields CASSFGDYEQFF.

This chain connects TRBV27 to TRBJ2-3; 8 bases are shared with TRBD2. V lost 7 bases, J lost 0 bases, and 6 bases stayed unmatched. The CDR3 runs to 15 residues. The germline V gene has CDR1 MNHEY and CDR2 SMNVEV (reference sequence). CDR3 amino acids: CASNSGTSSTDTQYF. DNA for the CDR3: TGTGCCAGCAATAGCGGGACTTCTAGCACAGATACGCAGTATTTT.

V usage is TRBV30 and J usage is TRBJ2-3; D remains ambiguous. Germline CDR1 and CDR2: GTSNPN and SVGIG (reference sequence). V shed 5 bases and J shed 1 base, with 10 bases lying between them. The CDR3 runs to 13 residues. The CDR3 here is CAWADGRTDTQYF. The CDR3 nucleotides read TGTGCCTGGGCGGACGGCCGCACAGATACGCAGTATTTT.

The chain has TRBV7-9 and TRBJ1-5; a possible D gene is TRBD1 (6 bases). The CDR3 extends over 16 amino acids. The germline gives CDR1 SEHNR, CDR2 FQNEAQ (reference sequence). Trimming stripped 5 bases from V and 1 base from J, with 15 bases between. In nucleotides, the CDR3 is TGTGCCAGCAGCGCTGCAGGGGTTGGGAGCAATCAGCCCCAGCATTTT. It yields the protein CASSAAGVGSNQPQHF. Together with reference TRBV7-9 and TRBJ1-5, the CDR3 gives the full variable domain: DTGVSQNPRHKITKRGQNVTFRCDPISEHNRLYWYRQTLGQGPEFLTYFQNEAQLEKSRLLSDRFSAERPKGSFSTLEIQRTEQGDSAMYLCASSAAGVGSNQPQHFGDGTRLSIL.

The chain links TRBV29-1 to TRBJ2-5; TRBD1 aligns across 10 bases. The CDR3 consists of 12 residues. V dropped 7 bases and J dropped 5; count of bases not matched to a gene: 4. Looked up from germline, CDR1 is SQVTM and CDR2 is ANQGSEA. CDR3 DNA: TGCAGCGCGACAGGGGGCGAGGAGACCCAGTACTTC. It specifies CSATGGEETQYF.

V gene TRBV25-1 combines with J gene TRBJ2-1, with D possibly being TRBD1 (7 bases). Germline values: CDR1 MGHDK, CDR2 SYGVNS. V dropped 4 bases and J dropped 6 bases, with 19 bases sitting between them. The CDR3 spans 16 residues. CDR3 residues: CASSGPGRDSANEQFF. As DNA, the CDR3 is TGTGCCAGCAGTGGCCCGGGGCGGGACAGCGCCAATGAGCAGTTCTTC.

This clone was detected only a few times. The chain uses TRBV27 and TRBJ1-5; TRBD1 aligns across 8 bases. The germline CDR1 and CDR2 sequences are MNHEY and SMNVEV (reference sequence). The CDR3 contains 15 residues. After removal of 2 bases from V and 3 bases from J, the junction contained 3 bases not matched to a gene. The CDR3 DNA follows: TGTGCCAGCAGTTTAGGACAGGGCCCCAATCAGCCCCAGCATTTT. Its protein product is CASSLGQGPNQPQHF.

There are a few counts of this clone. The chain links TRBV4-1 to TRBJ1-1, with D possibly TRBD1 on 5 matching bases. The CDR3 is made up of 13 amino acids. In germline, CDR1 is MGHRA, CDR2 YSYEKL. The germline V and J ends were trimmed by 8 bases and 0 bases, with 10 bases remaining between them. The CDR3 coding sequence is TGCGCCAGCTCCAGGGCTTTGAACACTGAAGCTTTCTTT. It translates to CASSRALNTEAFF.

There are many counts of this clone. J is TRBJ2-7 and V is TRBV7-2; TRBD2 aligns across 9 bases. The germline V gene encodes CDR1 SGHTA and CDR2 FQGNSA. This CDR3 comprises 15 residues. Trimming removed 1 base from V and 7 bases from J; junction bases left unmatched: 8. The CDR3 spells CASSLVLAGAMEQYF. The CDR3 DNA follows: TGTGCCAGCAGCTTAGTATTAGCGGGAGCTATGGAGCAGTACTTC.

This clone was seen a few times. The rearrangement joins TRBV29-1 to TRBJ1-2, with D possibly matching TRBD1 (5 bases). The CDR3 spans 14 residues. The germline V gene encodes CDR1 SQVTM and CDR2 ANQGSEA. V shed 5 bases and J shed 0 bases, with 13 bases lying between them. The CDR3 sequence is CSVPLQETNYGYTF. CDR3 bases: TGCAGCGTTCCCCTACAGGAAACTAACTATGGCTACACCTTC.

This clone was seen only a few times. The rearrangement uses TRBV30 and TRBJ2-7; D might be TRBD1 or TRBD2, each matching 6 bases. Per the germline V gene, CDR1 is GTSNPN and CDR2 is SVGIG (reference sequence). The CDR3 extends over 13 amino acids. Between the trimmed V and J ends, which lost 5 bases and 6 bases, there was a span of 17 bases. This CDR3 is CAWSWDKGGEQYF. The DNA of the CDR3 is TGTGCCTGGTCTTGGGACAAGGGAGGCGAGCAGTACTTC.